These 21 T cell receptor beta chains were all obtained from the same sample, sequenced in a study of shared clonotypes between healthy human individuals. Only in-frame clones appear in the TCRdb table, and some are missing; sequencing was by immunoSEQ multiplex PCR. Of 2 million to 2.5 million clones listed, about 90% were seen once; the top ten hold 0.37%. The sequencing sample was made of naive CD4+ T cells from PBMCs. Indicated subset: CD45RA+ positively selected. These receptor sequences come from a man aged 18 to 29 in good health. Some clones in this sample may be carry-over from other donors' samples.

This chain connects TRBV7-2 to TRBJ2-7; the match to TRBD2 covers 8 bases. The V segment lost 5 bases and the J segment 3 bases; nucleotides outside the gene matches: 6. Germline assignment: CDR1 SGHTA and CDR2 FQGNSA. CDR3 length: 14 amino acids. The CDR3 nucleotides are TGTGCCAGCAGCCTCCGGGGGGGAGTCTACGAGCAGTACTTC. Encoded protein: CASSLRGGVYEQYF.

This chain uses TRBV18 with TRBJ2-7; 7 positions agree with TRBD1. Germline V gene sequence: CDR1 KGHSH, CDR2 LQKENI. The length of the CDR3 is 13 residues. V shed 5 bases, J shed 3 bases, and the junction held 4 bases outside the gene matches. Here the CDR3 DNA reads TGTGCCAGCTCATCTGGGACAGACTACGAGCAGTACTTC. Translated: CASSSGTDYEQYF.

The rearrangement links TRBV10-1 to TRBJ2-3; 11 bases line up with TRBD2. Germline lookup yields CDR1 WNHNN and CDR2 SYGVQD (reference sequence). This CDR3 spans 15 amino acids. The trim removed 5 bases at V and 4 bases at J, leaving 5 bases unmatched. CDR3 nucleotide sequence: TGCGCCAGCAGTAAAACGGGACTAGCGGCAGATACGCAGTATTTT. It translates to CASSKTGLAADTQYF.

The chain links TRBV5-1 to TRBJ2-1; 8 bases are a match to TRBD2. Trimming removed 4 bases from V and 5 bases from J; junction bases left unmatched: 14. Per the germline V gene, CDR1 is SGHRS and CDR2 is YFSETQ. The CDR3 sequence is 17 residues long. The CDR3 DNA is TGCGCCAGCAGCCCACGGGACTCCGGGACTAGTCACAATGAGCAGTTCTTC. Translating it yields CASSPRDSGTSHNEQFF.

This clone was found once. The gene calls are TRBV27 and TRBJ1-6; maybe TRBD1 (5 bases). In germline, CDR1 is MNHEY, CDR2 SMNVEV (reference sequence). CDR3 length: 14 residues. The V and J ends lost 7 bases and 6 bases respectively, with 13 bases between them. The CDR3 nucleotides read TGTGCCAGCACCATGGGACCAACTAATTCACCCCTCCACTTT. It translates to CASTMGPTNSPLHF.

The rearrangement links TRBV6-6 to TRBJ2-7; D is tentatively TRBD1 or TRBD2 (6 bases each). Germline loops: CDR1 MNHNY, CDR2 SVGAGI (reference sequence). The germline V and J ends were trimmed by 6 bases and 2 bases, with 11 bases remaining between them. The CDR3 contains 13 residues. The CDR3 spells CASSPGAPYEQYF. CDR3 nucleotides: TGTGCCAGCAGCCCGGGGGCCCCCTACGAGCAGTACTTC.

V gene TRBV5-1 combines with J gene TRBJ1-4; D is uncertain. The ends were cut back, 0 bases at V and 8 bases at J, with 14 bases in the middle. CDR1 SGHRS and CDR2 YFSETQ come from the germline V gene. The CDR3 length is 15 residues. CDR3 nucleotides: TGCGCCAGCAGCTTGGTTGGGATAGTAGGAGAAAAACTGTTTTTT. Its protein product is CASSLVGIVGEKLFF.

Regarding this clone: Distinct nucleotide sequences in the sample also encode this CDR3. The V gene is TRBV18, the J gene TRBJ2-3; 7 nucleotides align to TRBD1. The trim removed 2 bases at V and 1 base at J, leaving 0 bases unmatched. The germline CDR1 and CDR2 sequences are KGHSH and LQKENI. The CDR3 covers 14 residues. DNA of the CDR3: TGTGCCAGCTCACCAACAGGGGGCACAGATACGCAGTATTTT. Translation: CASSPTGGTDTQYF.

V usage is TRBV7-9 and J usage is TRBJ2-3, with D unresolved. Germline CDR1 SEHNR, CDR2 FQNEAQ (reference sequence). This CDR3 is built from 13 residues. Trimming cost V 4 bases and J 2 bases, with 7 bases left between them. CDR3 amino acids: CASSSPDTDTQYF. The CDR3 DNA sequence: TGTGCCAGCAGCTCCCCGGACACAGATACGCAGTATTTT.

This rearrangement joins TRBV7-6 to TRBJ2-7, with D perhaps TRBD1 (5 bases). The CDR3 has 12 amino acids. CDR1 and CDR2 from the germline V gene are SGHVS and FNYEAQ. The V end lost 2 bases, the J end lost 5 bases, and 7 bases lay between the germline ends. The CDR3 DNA is TGTGCCAGCAGCTTAAGGGGTAACGAGCAGTACTTC. It encodes CASSLRGNEQYF.

This clone was recorded only once. J is TRBJ2-7 and V is TRBV28; D gene ambiguous. CDR1 is MDHEN and CDR2 is SYDVKM in the germline V gene. The V gene lost 10 bases and the J gene lost 3 bases, with 19 bases spanning the gap. CDR3 length: 14 residues. CDR3 sequence (DNA): TGTGCCACTCGAGAGACACCGAAGAACTACGAGCAGTACTTC. As protein: CATRETPKNYEQYF.

This clone was recorded once. This chain joins TRBV10-3 and TRBJ2-1; TRBD2 matches 11 bases. V shed 4 bases and J 3 bases; nucleotides not matched to a gene: 5. Germline V gives CDR1 ENHRY, CDR2 SYGVKD. The CDR3 is 16 residues long. The CDR3 nucleotides read TGTGCCATCAGTGGCCTAGCGGGAGGTATCTACAATGAGCAGTTCTTC. It yields the protein CAISGLAGGIYNEQFF.

The V and J genes are TRBV19 and TRBJ1-5; D might be TRBD1 (5 bases). This CDR3 has 15 residues. Germline V CDR1 and CDR2: LNHDA, SQIVND (reference sequence). Trimming shortened V by 2 bases and J by 7 bases, and 15 bases separated the two germline ends. CDR3 protein: CASSIREWGFQPQHF. DNA of the CDR3: TGTGCCAGTAGTATAAGGGAATGGGGGTTCCAGCCCCAGCATTTT.

The chain is built from TRBV25-1 and TRBJ1-2; no clear D. Germline V gene lookup returns CDR1 MGHDK and CDR2 SYGVNS. The CDR3 spans 16 residues. The ends were cut back, 0 bases at V and 8 bases at J, with 19 bases in the middle. In DNA form, the CDR3 reads TGTGCCAGCAGTGAATATCTTACAGAGACCTATGCAGGCTACACCTTC. It specifies CASSEYLTETYAGYTF.

J is TRBJ2-5 and V is TRBV7-3, with D tentatively TRBD2 (6 bases). Looked up from germline, CDR1 is SGHTA and CDR2 is FQGTGA. V gave up 2 bases and J gave up 1 base, with 14 bases separating them. The CDR3 loop spans 16 amino acids. The CDR3 spells CASSLGHNGGQETQYF. In DNA, the CDR3 is TGTGCCAGCAGCTTAGGCCACAACGGGGGCCAAGAGACCCAGTACTTC.

Worth noting for this clone: The same CDR3 also results from other DNA sequences found in this sample. The V gene is TRBV11-2, the J gene TRBJ2-7; D may be TRBD2 (6 bases). CDR1 is SGHAT, CDR2 FQNNGV, per germline. The CDR3 is 15 residues long. V lost 5 bases, J lost 0 bases, and 14 bases lay in between. CDR3 in DNA: TGTGCCAGCAGCGGACCGGGACTGTCCTCCTACGAGCAGTACTTC. Protein sequence: CASSGPGLSSYEQYF.

The rearrangement uses TRBV7-9 and TRBJ1-1; 10 bases match TRBD1. Losses at the gene ends were 5 bases for V and 3 bases for J; bases not matched to a gene: 15. The CDR3 has 18 residues. CDR1 is SEHNR and CDR2 is FQNEAQ in the germline V gene (reference sequence). The CDR3 bases are TGTGCCAGCAGCCCGTCCCGGGACAGGGGCCGCGGGGACACTGAAGCTTTCTTT. It is translated as CASSPSRDRGRGDTEAFF.

J is TRBJ2-1 and V is TRBV18; 7 bases agree with TRBD2. V dropped 6 bases and J dropped 8; count of bases not matched to a gene: 16. Germline V gene sequence: CDR1 KGHSH, CDR2 LQKENI. The CDR3 length is 16 residues. The DNA for the CDR3 is TGTGCCAGCTCGTCCAAGCCGGGAGGACCAATTCATGAGCAGTTCTTC. As protein: CASSSKPGGPIHEQFF.

The gene calls are TRBV5-1 and TRBJ1-2; D might be TRBD1 (5 bases). The CDR3 has 14 residues. V lost 0 bases and J 4 bases, leaving 10 bases between the germline ends. From germline, CDR1 is SGHRS and CDR2 YFSETQ. The CDR3 region is CASSLGQQTYGYTF. CDR3 nucleotide sequence: TGCGCCAGCAGCTTGGGACAGCAGACCTATGGCTACACCTTC.

The chain recombines TRBV5-1 with TRBJ1-1; tentatively, D is TRBD1 (5 bases). Deletions cut 4 bases from V and 5 bases from J, with 15 bases between. Germline loops: CDR1 SGHRS, CDR2 YFSETQ. The CDR3 has 14 amino acids. The CDR3 nucleotides are TGCGCCAGCAGCCTTACCACAGGTGAAACTGAAGCTTTCTTT. It yields the protein CASSLTTGETEAFF.

In the case of this clone: The sample carries other DNA sequences with the same CDR3. This rearrangement joins TRBV28 to TRBJ2-1; TRBD2 agrees at 10 bases. Germline V gives CDR1 MDHEN, CDR2 SYDVKM. The V segment lost 5 bases and the J segment 5 bases; nucleotides outside the gene matches: 6. The CDR3 runs to 15 residues. CDR3 bases: TGTGCCAGCAGTCCCTGGACTAGCGGCAACAATGAGCAGTTCTTC. It yields the protein CASSPWTSGNNEQFF.